These 18 T cell receptor beta chains share one sample of origin, sequenced in a study of blood T cell repertoires in COVID-19. Libraries were prepared by immunoSEQ multiplex PCR; TCRdb keeps only in-frame clonotypes and omits some of them. The sample gives some 230,000 clones, 80% to 85% of which show up once; 4.5% to 6% is in the top ten. Sequenced sample: peripheral blood. The receptors come from a woman aged 60-75 years who had recovered from COVID-19.

The CDR3 region has the DNA TGTGCCAGTAGTATGGGGAGGAACACTGAAGCTTTCTTT. Amino acids: CASSMGRNTEAFF. The chain links TRBV19 to TRBJ1-1, with no clear D. The germline CDR1 and CDR2 sequences are LNHDA and SQIVND (reference sequence). This CDR3 is 13 amino acids long. Between the trimmed V and J ends, which lost 3 bases and 1 base, there was a span of 6 bases. Looking up the rest from reference TRBV19 and TRBJ1-1 gives the full variable domain: DGGITQSPKYLFRKEGQNVTLSCEQNLNHDAMYWYRQDPGQGLRLIYYSQIVNDFQKGDIAEGYSVSREKKESFPLTVTSAQKNPTAFYLCASSMGRNTEAFFGQGTRLTVV.

The genes are TRBV28 and TRBJ1-2; tentative D call: TRBD1 (6 bases). CDR3 size: 14 residues. CDR1 MDHEN and CDR2 SYDVKM come from the germline V gene. V was shortened by 3 bases and J by 5 bases, with 13 bases between the two germline ends. The CDR3 DNA reads TGTGCCAGCAGTTTTTCAGGGGCCGGGTATGGCTACACCTTC. Residues: CASSFSGAGYGYTF.

This sequence joins TRBV6-2 or TRBV6-3 and TRBJ1-6, with 7 bases that match TRBD1. Germline V gives CDR1 MNHEY, CDR2 SVGEGT. Trimming removed 4 bases from V and 7 bases from J; junction bases left unmatched: 10. The CDR3 covers 16 residues. This CDR3 is CASSLSRTGENSPLHF. In DNA form, the CDR3 reads TGTGCCAGCAGTTTGAGTCGGACAGGCGAGAATTCACCCCTCCACTTT.

The chain recombines TRBV14 with TRBJ1-2; 8 bases match TRBD1. The V gene's germline CDR1 is SGHDN and CDR2 FVKESK. Trimming cost V 3 bases and J 8 bases; bases outside gene matches: 5. The CDR3 has 13 residues. DNA of the CDR3: TGTGCCAGCAGCCAGGACAGGGCCTACGGCTACACCTTC. This gives the protein CASSQDRAYGYTF.

J is TRBJ1-3 and V is TRBV2; D perhaps matches TRBD1 (6 bases). CDR3 length equals 15 residues. The ends were cut back, 4 bases at V and 4 bases at J, with 14 bases in the middle. The V gene's germline CDR1 is SNHLY and CDR2 FYNNEI. The CDR3 sequence: CASSATGRWGNTIYF. The CDR3, as DNA: TGTGCCAGCAGTGCTACAGGGCGGTGGGGAAACACCATATATTTT.

The V and J genes are TRBV19 and TRBJ1-2, with D uncertain. Germline V lookup: CDR1 LNHDA, CDR2 SQIVND (reference sequence). V lost 3 bases and J 5 bases, leaving 10 bases between the germline ends. The CDR3 length is 13 residues. The CDR3 is CASSIFVAYGYTF. The DNA for the CDR3 is TGTGCCAGTAGTATCTTTGTGGCATATGGCTACACCTTC.

V gene TRBV14 combines with J gene TRBJ2-3; 11 positions agree with TRBD2. The germline gives CDR1 SGHDN, CDR2 FVKESK. Trimming cost V 4 bases and J 1 base; bases outside gene matches: 4. The CDR3 consists of 16 residues. The CDR3 DNA sequence: TGTGCCAGCAGCCCCTTTAGCGGGGGGGGCACAGATACGCAGTATTTT. Translation gives CASSPFSGGGTDTQYF.

This rearrangement joins TRBV6-5 to TRBJ2-3; 7 positions agree with TRBD2. Germline CDR1 and CDR2: MNHEY and SVGAGI. V gave up 8 bases and J gave up 2 bases; unmatched junction bases: 10. The CDR3 is 15 residues long. DNA for the CDR3: TGTGCCAGCTCTACCCTGGCGGGGGACACAGATACGCAGTATTTT. The encoded protein is CASSTLAGDTDTQYF.

Of note for this clone: In this CDR3 the conserved last residue, phenylalanine or tryptophan, is missing, so a read error is likely. The DNA is omitted, as the CDR3 cannot be located on it reliably, and the CDR3 follows TCRdb's listing. J is TRBJ1-5 and V is TRBV7-9; TRBD1, the table's D call, was not compared with the DNA. The CDR3 has 12 residues if both end residues are counted. Germline V lookup: CDR1 SEHNR, CDR2 FQNEAQ (reference sequence). CDR3: CASSLCGGQALI.

This chain uses TRBV29-1 with TRBJ1-5; D possibly corresponds to TRBD1 (6 bases). Trimming removed 8 bases at V and 3 bases at J, with 14 bases between. The CDR3 runs to 13 residues. CDR1 is SQVTM and CDR2 is ANQGSEA in the germline V gene. The CDR3 DNA reads TGCAGCCTACATAGGGGGATCAATCAGCCCCAGCATTTT. Encoded protein: CSLHRGINQPQHF.

The chain joins TRBV27 to TRBJ2-7, with D possibly being TRBD1 (5 bases). There are 16 residues in the CDR3. The V end lost 3 bases, the J end lost 6 bases, and 21 bases lay between the germline ends. The germline gives CDR1 MNHEY, CDR2 SMNVEV (reference sequence). The CDR3 here is CASSFSYQGWQFEQYF. The CDR3 bases are TGTGCCAGCAGTTTTAGCTATCAGGGTTGGCAGTTCGAGCAGTACTTC.

This clone showed up just a few times. The chain uses TRBV7-9 and TRBJ1-4; 8 bases agree with TRBD1. J gave up 8 bases and V 5 bases, and 7 bases lay outside the gene matches. Germline CDR1 and CDR2: SEHNR and FQNEAQ (reference sequence). This CDR3 is built from 14 residues. The DNA for the CDR3 is TGTGCCAGCAGCCCGACAGGGGTCGGGGAAAAACTGTTTTTT. Translation: CASSPTGVGEKLFF.

V and J are TRBV7-9 and TRBJ1-2; 11 positions match TRBD1. This CDR3 region has 17 residues. Per germline, CDR1 SEHNR and CDR2 FQNEAQ (reference sequence). Trimming removed 4 bases from V and 4 bases from J; junction bases left unmatched: 11. As DNA, the CDR3 is TGTGCCAGCAGCTCCCGGCGGACAGGGGGCGCGATCTATGGCTACACCTTC. Translated, it gives CASSSRRTGGAIYGYTF. The full variable domain, its missing parts supplied by reference TRBV7-9 and TRBJ1-2, is DTGVSQNPRHKITKRGQNVTFRCDPISEHNRLYWYRQTLGQGPEFLTYFQNEAQLEKSRLLSDRFSAERPKGSFSTLEIQRTEQGDSAMYLCASSSRRTGGAIYGYTFGSGTRLTVV.

The chain carries TRBV6-5 and TRBJ1-5; D gene ambiguous. There are 13 residues in the CDR3. Between the trimmed V and J ends, which lost 2 bases and 5 bases, there was a span of 7 bases. Germline-derived CDR1 and CDR2 are MNHEY and SVGAGI. The CDR3, as DNA: TGTGCCAGCAGTTACGACGGGTATCAGCCCCAGCATTTT. Its protein is CASSYDGYQPQHF.

This clone has just one count. The chain joins TRBV30 to TRBJ1-1; D not certain. CDR3 length: 13 amino acids. The ends were cut back, 1 base at V and 3 bases at J, with 9 bases in the middle. Germline assignment: CDR1 GTSNPN and CDR2 SVGIG (reference sequence). This CDR3 is CAWSGRLDTEAFF. The CDR3 DNA sequence: TGTGCCTGGAGTGGGAGACTGGACACTGAAGCTTTCTTT.

This chain uses TRBV4-2 with TRBJ1-2; 7 bases agree with TRBD1. Germline CDR1 and CDR2: LGHNA and YNFKEQ. V was clipped by 3 bases and J by 4 bases; unmatched bases: 5. CDR3 length: 14 residues. DNA of the CDR3: TGTGCCAGCAGCCAGGGGACAGAGACCTATGGCTACACCTTC. Amino acids: CASSQGTETYGYTF.

The chain joins TRBV23-1 to TRBJ1-1; D perhaps matches TRBD1 (6 bases). TRBV23-1 qualifies as an ORF whose function is uncertain. The CDR3 totals 15 residues. V lost 7 bases, J lost 5 bases, and 20 bases lay in between. CDR3 coding DNA: TGCGCCAGCAAGGATAGCGGGGGCGCGGTTACTGAAGCTTTCTTT. Its protein product is CASKDSGGAVTEAFF.

In nucleotides, the CDR3 is TGTGCCAGTAGTCAGACAGGACGAAACATTCAGTACTTC. Its protein product is CASSQTGRNIQYF. The genes are TRBV19 and TRBJ2-4, with D tentatively TRBD1 (6 bases). The CDR3 length is 13 residues. V lost 5 bases, J lost 6 bases, and 11 bases lay in between. In germline, CDR1 is LNHDA, CDR2 SQIVND (reference sequence). Filled out from reference TRBV19 and TRBJ2-4, the complete variable domain reads DGGITQSPKYLFRKEGQNVTLSCEQNLNHDAMYWYRQDPGQGLRLIYYSQIVNDFQKGDIAEGYSVSREKKESFPLTVTSAQKNPTAFYLCASSQTGRNIQYFGAGTRLSVL.